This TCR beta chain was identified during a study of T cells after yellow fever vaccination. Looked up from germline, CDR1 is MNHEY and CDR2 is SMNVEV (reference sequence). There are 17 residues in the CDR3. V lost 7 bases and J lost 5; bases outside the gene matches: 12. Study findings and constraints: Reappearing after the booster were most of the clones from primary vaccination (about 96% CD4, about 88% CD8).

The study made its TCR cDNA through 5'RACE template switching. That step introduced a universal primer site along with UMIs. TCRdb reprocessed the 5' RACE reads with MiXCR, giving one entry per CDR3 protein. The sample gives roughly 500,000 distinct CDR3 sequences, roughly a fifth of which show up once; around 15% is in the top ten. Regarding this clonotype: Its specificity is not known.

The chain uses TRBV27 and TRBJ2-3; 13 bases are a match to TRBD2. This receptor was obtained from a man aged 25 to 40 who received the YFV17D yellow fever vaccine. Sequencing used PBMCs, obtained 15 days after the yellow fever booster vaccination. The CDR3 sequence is CASKGLLAGGVRDTQYF. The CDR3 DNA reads TGTGCCAGCAAAGGTTTACTAGCGGGAGGGGTGAGAGATACGCAGTATTTT.